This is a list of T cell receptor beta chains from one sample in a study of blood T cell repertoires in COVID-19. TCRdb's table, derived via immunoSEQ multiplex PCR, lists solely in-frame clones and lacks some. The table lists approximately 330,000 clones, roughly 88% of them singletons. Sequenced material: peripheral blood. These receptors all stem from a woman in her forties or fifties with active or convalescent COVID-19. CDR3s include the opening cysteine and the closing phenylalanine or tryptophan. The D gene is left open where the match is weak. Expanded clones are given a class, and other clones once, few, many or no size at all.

CDR3aa: CASSTAGTYEQYF
CDR3nt: TGTGCCAGCAGTACTGCCGGGACCTACGAGCAGTACTTC
len: 13
j_gene: TRBJ2-7
d_gene: -
v_gene: TRBV6-2/TRBV6-3
abundance: -

CDR3aa: CASSQQPGLAVTGELFF
CDR3nt: TGTGCCAGCAGCCAACAACCGGGACTAGCGGTCACCGGGGAGCTGTTTTTT
len: 17
j_gene: TRBJ2-2
d_gene: TRBD2
v_gene: TRBV13
abundance: few

CDR3aa: CASSWTGGNYGYTF
CDR3nt: TGTGCCAGCAGTTGGACAGGGGGAAACTATGGCTACACCTTC
len: 14
j_gene: TRBJ1-2
d_gene: TRBD1
v_gene: TRBV28
abundance: -

CDR3aa: CASSLTGTLTNYGYTF
CDR3nt: TGTGCCAGCAGTTTAACCGGGACACTGACTAACTATGGCTACACCTTC
len: 16
j_gene: TRBJ1-2
d_gene: -
v_gene: TRBV27
abundance: -

CDR3aa: CASSFPQATNEKLFF
CDR3nt: TGTGCCAGCAGTTTTCCGCAGGCAACTAATGAAAAACTGTTTTTT
len: 15
j_gene: TRBJ1-4
d_gene: -
v_gene: TRBV28
abundance: once

CDR3aa: CASSPPDYPQETQYF
CDR3nt: TGCGCCAGCAGCCCACCCGATTACCCCCAGGAGACCCAGTACTTC
len: 15
j_gene: TRBJ2-5
d_gene: -
v_gene: TRBV5-1
abundance: -

CDR3aa: CASSLGHPGSLKETQYF
CDR3nt: TGTGCCAGCAGCTTGGGCCATCCGGGATCATTGAAAGAGACCCAGTACTTC
len: 17
j_gene: TRBJ2-5
d_gene: -
v_gene: TRBV13
abundance: -

CDR3aa: CASSLVENEQFF
CDR3nt: TGTGCCAGCAGCTTAGTGGAGAATGAGCAGTTCTTC
len: 12
j_gene: TRBJ2-1
d_gene: -
v_gene: TRBV7-9
abundance: -

CDR3aa: CASTLRGGYGYTF
CDR3nt: TGTGCCAGCACCCTTAGAGGCGGCTATGGCTACACCTTC
len: 13
j_gene: TRBJ1-2
d_gene: -
v_gene: TRBV12-3/TRBV12-4
abundance: -

CDR3aa: CASSEGPIQPQHF
CDR3nt: TGTGCCAGCAGTGAGGGGCCAATTCAGCCCCAGCATTTT
len: 13
j_gene: TRBJ1-5
d_gene: -
v_gene: TRBV6-1
abundance: -

CDR3aa: CASSQDPGTSGRADNEQFF
CDR3nt: TGCGCCAGCAGCCAAGACCCCGGGACTAGCGGGAGGGCTGACAATGAGCAGTTCTTC
len: 19
j_gene: TRBJ2-1
d_gene: TRBD2
v_gene: TRBV4-3
abundance: -

CDR3aa: CASSLNSYEQYF
CDR3nt: TGTGCCAGCAGCCTAAATTCCTACGAGCAGTACTTC
len: 12
j_gene: TRBJ2-7
d_gene: -
v_gene: TRBV6-2/TRBV6-3
abundance: -

CDR3aa: CATSDSTGGLSNQPQHF
CDR3nt: TGTGCCACCAGTGATTCAACAGGGGGCCTAAGCAATCAGCCCCAGCATTTT
len: 17
j_gene: TRBJ1-5
d_gene: TRBD1
v_gene: TRBV24-1
abundance: -

CDR3aa: CASRVAGNTEAFF
CDR3nt: TGTGCCAGCAGGGTCGCGGGGAACACTGAAGCTTTCTTT
len: 13
j_gene: TRBJ1-1
d_gene: -
v_gene: TRBV2
abundance: -

CDR3aa: CASSVRQVVQAFF
CDR3nt: TGTGCCAGCAGCGTACGACAGGTAGTTCAAGCTTTCTTT
len: 13
j_gene: TRBJ1-1
d_gene: -
v_gene: TRBV11-2
abundance: -

CDR3aa: CASSWAGGLVNEQFF
CDR3nt: TGTGCCAGCAGCTGGGCAGGGGGCCTCGTAAATGAGCAGTTCTTC
len: 15
j_gene: TRBJ2-1
d_gene: TRBD1
v_gene: TRBV7-9
abundance: -

CDR3aa: CASSQGGTEAFF
CDR3nt: TGTGCCAGCAGCCAAGGGGGCACGGAAGCTTTCTTT
len: 12
j_gene: TRBJ1-1
d_gene: -
v_gene: TRBV3-1/TRBV3-2
abundance: once

CDR3aa: CASSSQGFENEKLFF
CDR3nt: TGTGCCAGCAGCTCACAGGGGTTCGAAAATGAAAAACTGTTTTTT
len: 15
j_gene: TRBJ1-4
d_gene: TRBD1
v_gene: TRBV28
abundance: -

CDR3aa: CASSSNAQTGEYF
CDR3nt: TGTGCCAGCAGTTCCAACGCCCAGACAGGGGAGTATTTT
len: 13
j_gene: TRBJ2-3
d_gene: TRBD1
v_gene: TRBV27
abundance: -

CDR3aa: CASSQELAAHANTGELFF
CDR3nt: TGTGCCAGCAGCCAAGAGCTAGCGGCACACGCGAACACCGGGGAGCTGTTTTTT
len: 18
j_gene: TRBJ2-2
d_gene: TRBD2
v_gene: TRBV3-1/TRBV3-2
abundance: -

CDR3aa: CASSLLVAQHF
CDR3nt: TGTGCCAGCAGCCTCCTGGTAGCCCAGCATTTT
len: 11
j_gene: TRBJ1-5
d_gene: -
v_gene: TRBV7-3
abundance: once

CDR3aa: CASSQLSPLHF
CDR3nt: TGTGCCAGCAGCCAGTTATCACCCCTCCACTTT
len: 11
j_gene: TRBJ1-6
d_gene: -
v_gene: TRBV6-5
abundance: -

CDR3aa: CASSLTGDGYEQYF
CDR3nt: TGTGCCAGCAGCTTAACGGGTGACGGGTACGAGCAGTACTTC
len: 14
j_gene: TRBJ2-7
d_gene: -
v_gene: TRBV7-3
abundance: -

CDR3aa: CASSPYSGVAYNEQFF
CDR3nt: TGTGCCAGCTCACCCTATAGCGGGGTTGCCTACAATGAGCAGTTCTTC
len: 16
j_gene: TRBJ2-1
d_gene: TRBD2
v_gene: TRBV18
abundance: -

CDR3aa: CASSLVGGQGRNEQFF
CDR3nt: TGTGCCAGCAGCTTGGTGGGGGGACAGGGGAGGAATGAGCAGTTCTTC
len: 16
j_gene: TRBJ2-1
d_gene: TRBD1
v_gene: TRBV5-4
abundance: -

CDR3aa: CASSGIQGAYPTNEKLFF
CDR3nt: TGTGCCAGCAGCGGAATACAGGGAGCTTATCCAACTAATGAAAAACTGTTTTTT
len: 18
j_gene: TRBJ1-4
d_gene: -
v_gene: TRBV7-2
abundance: -

CDR3aa: CASSYRGTVPYEQYF
CDR3nt: TGTGCCAGCAGTTATCGAGGGACAGTCCCCTACGAGCAGTACTTC
len: 15
j_gene: TRBJ2-7
d_gene: TRBD1
v_gene: TRBV6-2/TRBV6-3
abundance: -

CDR3aa: CASSSRQLNYGYTF
CDR3nt: TGTGCCAGCAGCTCTAGACAGCTCAACTATGGCTACACCTTC
len: 14
j_gene: TRBJ1-2
d_gene: -
v_gene: TRBV7-2
abundance: -

CDR3aa: CASSQDLRTSGGGEQYF
CDR3nt: TGCGCCAGCAGCCAAGATCTAAGGACTAGCGGAGGTGGAGAGCAGTACTTC
len: 17
j_gene: TRBJ2-7
d_gene: TRBD2
v_gene: TRBV4-3
abundance: -

CDR3aa: CASSPTGDRRYTF
CDR3nt: TGCGCCAGCAGCCCGACAGGGGATAGGCGCTACACCTTC
len: 13
j_gene: TRBJ1-2
d_gene: TRBD1
v_gene: TRBV5-1
abundance: -

CDR3aa: CASSQTVNEQFF
CDR3nt: TGTGCCAGCAGCCAGACAGTTAATGAGCAGTTCTTC
len: 12
j_gene: TRBJ2-1
d_gene: -
v_gene: TRBV7-2
abundance: -

CDR3aa: CASSTERGGYNEQFF
CDR3nt: TGTGCCAGCAGTACCGAACGGGGGGGCTACAATGAGCAGTTCTTC
len: 15
j_gene: TRBJ2-1
d_gene: TRBD2
v_gene: TRBV27
abundance: -

CDR3aa: CASSIRPQGYTDTQYF
CDR3nt: TGTGCCAGTAGTATTAGACCACAGGGGTACACAGATACGCAGTATTTT
len: 16
j_gene: TRBJ2-3
d_gene: TRBD1
v_gene: TRBV19
abundance: -

CDR3aa: CASTLPNQPQHF
CDR3nt: TGTGCCAGCACCCTACCCAATCAGCCCCAGCATTTT
len: 12
j_gene: TRBJ1-5
d_gene: -
v_gene: TRBV3-1/TRBV3-2
abundance: -

CDR3aa: CASSRGNTEAFF
CDR3nt: TGTGCCAGCAGCCGGGGGAACACTGAAGCTTTCTTT
len: 12
j_gene: TRBJ1-1
d_gene: -
v_gene: TRBV27
abundance: -

CDR3aa: CASINPPGQGNYGYTF
CDR3nt: TGTGCCAGCATCAACCCTCCGGGACAGGGGAACTATGGCTACACCTTC
len: 16
j_gene: TRBJ1-2
d_gene: TRBD1
v_gene: TRBV6-6
abundance: -

CDR3aa: CASSRDTNYGYTF
CDR3nt: TGCGCCAGCAGCCGGGACACCAACTATGGCTACACCTTC
len: 13
j_gene: TRBJ1-2
d_gene: -
v_gene: TRBV4-3
abundance: -

CDR3aa: CASSLEGAYTEAFF
CDR3nt: TGTGCCAGCAGCTTAGAAGGGGCGTACACTGAAGCTTTCTTT
len: 14
j_gene: TRBJ1-1
d_gene: -
v_gene: TRBV11-2
abundance: -

CDR3aa: CASGLVLNVRVGKRDGTYEQYF
CDR3nt: TGTGCTAGTGGTTTGGTACTAAATGTGAGGGTCGGTAAGAGAGACGGAACCTACGAGCAGTACTTC
len: 22
j_gene: TRBJ2-7
d_gene: -
v_gene: TRBV12-5
abundance: few

CDR3aa: CAISESPPDRGYTEAFF
CDR3nt: TGTGCCATCAGTGAGTCGCCCCCAGACAGGGGGTACACTGAAGCTTTCTTT
len: 17
j_gene: TRBJ1-1
d_gene: TRBD1
v_gene: TRBV10-3
abundance: -

CDR3aa: CASSTRTGGLDGYTF
CDR3nt: TGTGCCAGCAGCACTCGGACAGGGGGCCTGGATGGCTACACCTTC
len: 15
j_gene: TRBJ1-2
d_gene: TRBD1
v_gene: TRBV9
abundance: -

CDR3aa: CASSLGLAVQETQYF
CDR3nt: TGTGCCAGCAGCTTAGGACTAGCGGTCCAAGAGACCCAGTACTTC
len: 15
j_gene: TRBJ2-5
d_gene: TRBD2
v_gene: TRBV7-2
abundance: -

CDR3aa: CASSLGLRGQKAFF
CDR3nt: TGTGCCAGCAGCTTAGGCTTGCGGGGGCAGAAGGCTTTCTTT
len: 14
j_gene: TRBJ1-1
d_gene: -
v_gene: TRBV7-2
abundance: -

CDR3aa: CASSKQGNLQNGYTF
CDR3nt: TGTGCCAGCAGCAAACAGGGTAATCTGCAGAATGGCTACACCTTC
len: 15
j_gene: TRBJ1-2
d_gene: -
v_gene: TRBV9
abundance: few

CDR3aa: CASSGPDPVYYGYTF
CDR3nt: TGTGCCAGCAGCGGGCCCGACCCGGTGTATTATGGCTACACCTTC
len: 15
j_gene: TRBJ1-2
d_gene: -
v_gene: TRBV7-2
abundance: -

CDR3aa: CASRSVLQETQYF
CDR3nt: TGTGCCAGCAGGTCCGTCCTCCAAGAGACCCAGTACTTC
len: 13
j_gene: TRBJ2-5
d_gene: -
v_gene: TRBV12-3/TRBV12-4
abundance: -

CDR3aa: CASSLGSPYEQYF
CDR3nt: TGTGCCAGCTCCTTGGGCAGCCCCTACGAGCAGTACTTC
len: 13
j_gene: TRBJ2-7
d_gene: -
v_gene: TRBV18
abundance: -

CDR3aa: CAWTAAGGNEQFF
CDR3nt: TGTGCCTGGACCGCGGCTGGGGGGAATGAGCAGTTCTTC
len: 13
j_gene: TRBJ2-1
d_gene: -
v_gene: TRBV30
abundance: -

CDR3aa: CASSPGASGANVLTF
CDR3nt: TGTGCCAGCAGCCCAGGGGCTTCTGGGGCCAACGTCCTGACTTTC
len: 15
j_gene: TRBJ2-6
d_gene: -
v_gene: TRBV11-2
abundance: -

CDR3aa: CASSFSGLLTGELFF
CDR3nt: TGTGCCAGCAGCTTTAGCGGACTCCTAACCGGGGAGCTGTTTTTT
len: 15
j_gene: TRBJ2-2
d_gene: -
v_gene: TRBV5-4
abundance: -

CDR3aa: CASSRHPGQTNTEAFF
CDR3nt: TGTGCCAGTAGTAGGCACCCGGGACAGACCAACACTGAAGCTTTCTTT
len: 16
j_gene: TRBJ1-1
d_gene: TRBD1
v_gene: TRBV19
abundance: -